Listed here are 22 T cell receptor beta chains from one sample, sequenced in a study of blood T cell repertoires in COVID-19 (dated by TCRdb to 2018 to 2020). Libraries were made using the immunoSEQ multiplex PCR assay. TCRdb took this table from immuneACCESS and kept in-frame rearrangements with V and J called. Such tables lack part of the clones; where checked against another copy, unresolved V genes explain under half of the gap, and the rest is unexplained. Counted in this sample were around 130,000 clones; roughly 80% of them appeared once. 15% to 20% of the sample rests with the top ten. Sequencing was carried out using PBMCs or T cells enriched from blood (not recorded which). These receptors all come from a man in his thirties or forties who had recovered from COVID-19.

V and J are TRBV27 and TRBJ1-2, with D maybe TRBD1 (6 bases). There are 17 residues in the CDR3. The germline V gene has CDR1 MNHEY and CDR2 SMNVEV (reference sequence). V lost 2 bases, J lost 0 bases, and 16 bases lay in between. The CDR3 loop is CASSLTTGRGSNYGYTF. CDR3 DNA sequence: TGTGCCAGCAGTTTAACGACAGGAAGGGGCTCTAACTATGGCTACACCTTC.

The CDR3 protein is CASSLRGTDTQYF. The CDR3, as DNA: TGTGCCAGCAGCCTCAGGGGTACAGATACGCAGTATTTT. V is TRBV3-1 (or the pseudogene TRBV3-2) and J is TRBJ2-3; D is perhaps TRBD1 (6 bases). The V gene lost 4 bases and the J gene lost 3 bases, with 8 bases spanning the gap. The germline gives CDR1 LGHDT, CDR2 YNNKEL (reference sequence). There are 13 residues in the CDR3.

This clone was detected a few times. The V call is TRBV4-1, the J call TRBJ1-5; 7 bases agree with TRBD1. The J segment lost 5 bases and the V segment lost 1 base, leaving 14 bases of the junction unmatched. CDR1 MGHRA and CDR2 YSYEKL come from the germline V gene. This CDR3 spans 18 amino acids. The CDR3: CASSQGTGTSYIDQPQHF. CDR3 nucleotides: TGCGCCAGCAGCCAAGGGACAGGTACTAGTTACATTGATCAGCCCCAGCATTTT.

V and J are TRBV7-9 and TRBJ1-4; D may be TRBD1 (5 bases). The germline gives CDR1 SEHNR, CDR2 FQNEAQ (reference sequence). This CDR3 has 14 residues. Trimming took off 1 base at V and 3 bases at J, with 6 bases between the two ends. The CDR3 region is CASSLETANEKLFF. The DNA of the CDR3 is TGTGCCAGCAGCTTAGAGACAGCTAATGAAAAACTGTTTTTT. Full variable domain (rest looked up from reference TRBV7-9 and TRBJ1-4): DTGVSQNPRHKITKRGQNVTFRCDPISEHNRLYWYRQTLGQGPEFLTYFQNEAQLEKSRLLSDRFSAERPKGSFSTLEIQRTEQGDSAMYLCASSLETANEKLFFGSGTQLSVL.

This clone was picked up one time. The chain has TRBV29-1 and TRBJ1-1; D ambiguous. Trimming cost V 4 bases and J 6 bases, with 15 bases left between them. The CDR3 length is 13 residues. CDR1 and CDR2 (germline): SQVTM, ANQGSEA. The CDR3: CSVVPEIIPEAFF. CDR3 bases: TGCAGCGTTGTCCCTGAGATCATTCCTGAAGCTTTCTTT.

The rearrangement uses TRBV7-9 and TRBJ2-1; the D gene is possibly TRBD1 (5 bases). Germline V gene lookup returns CDR1 SEHNR and CDR2 FQNEAQ (reference sequence). The germline V and J ends were trimmed by 4 bases and 3 bases, with 7 bases remaining between them. This CDR3 region has 13 residues. Written as DNA, the CDR3 is TGTGCCAGCAGCTCAGGGTACTACAATGAGCAGTTCTTC. It is translated as CASSSGYYNEQFF.

The V gene is TRBV6-5, the J gene TRBJ2-5, with a tentative D call TRBD2 (5 bases). This CDR3 comprises 13 residues. Germline loops: CDR1 MNHEY, CDR2 SVGAGI. Trimming stripped 7 bases from V and 3 bases from J, with 12 bases between. Here the CDR3 reads CASKGGQKETQYF. As DNA, the CDR3 is TGTGCCAGCAAAGGAGGCCAAAAAGAGACCCAGTACTTC.

The chain carries TRBV7-3 and TRBJ2-6; a possible D gene is TRBD1 (5 bases). The CDR3 length is 16 residues. Trimming took off 5 bases at V and 0 bases at J, with 11 bases between the two ends. Germline V gene sequence: CDR1 SGHTA, CDR2 FQGTGA. CDR3 region: CASSTTVSSGANVLTF. DNA for the CDR3: TGTGCCAGCAGCACGACAGTGAGCTCTGGGGCCAACGTCCTGACTTTC.

The chain carries TRBV7-9 and TRBJ1-1; tentatively, D is TRBD1 (5 bases). V was trimmed by 5 bases and J by 1 base, leaving 20 bases between them. The CDR3 runs to 17 residues. Germline V gene data show CDR1 as SEHNR and CDR2 as FQNEAQ (reference sequence). The chain's CDR3 is CASSPFMEGRGNTEAFF. CDR3 DNA sequence: TGTGCCAGCAGCCCCTTTATGGAGGGGCGAGGGAACACTGAAGCTTTCTTT.

This chain links TRBV5-1 with TRBJ2-3; D perhaps matches TRBD2 (5 bases). Trimming took off 0 bases at V and 1 base at J, with 15 bases between the two ends. Germline CDR1 is SGHRS and CDR2 is YFSETQ. The CDR3 totals 17 residues. CDR3 sequence (DNA): TGCGCCAGCAGCTTGGTGCGGGCGGGCACTGGCACAGATACGCAGTATTTT. Residues: CASSLVRAGTGTDTQYF.

The rearrangement links TRBV5-1 to TRBJ2-7; weak D call: TRBD1 (5 bases). The V end lost 3 bases, the J end lost 0 bases, and 13 bases lay between the germline ends. This CDR3 spans 15 amino acids. Germline CDR1 SGHRS, CDR2 YFSETQ. CDR3 protein: CASSSTKGASYEQYF. In nucleotides, the CDR3 is TGCGCCAGCAGCTCCACAAAAGGGGCCTCCTACGAGCAGTACTTC.

CDR3 loop: CASSFGTSGSANTGELFF. CDR3 DNA: TGTGCCAGCAGCTTCGGGACTAGCGGGAGCGCGAACACCGGGGAGCTGTTTTTT. The rearrangement uses TRBV7-6 and TRBJ2-2; TRBD2 matches at 14 bases. This CDR3 has 18 amino acids. Germline-derived CDR1 and CDR2 are SGHVS and FNYEAQ. Losses at the gene ends were 3 bases for V and 0 bases for J; bases not matched to a gene: 3.

This chain joins TRBV9 and TRBJ2-3, with 8 bases lining up with TRBD2. The CDR3 runs to 16 residues. V gave up 0 bases and J gave up 3 bases; unmatched junction bases: 6. Germline-derived CDR1 and CDR2 are SGDLS and YYNGEE. CDR3 DNA: TGTGCCAGCAGCGTAGAGGGGACTAGGCGAACAGATACGCAGTATTTT. Its protein is CASSVEGTRRTDTQYF. The whole variable domain, filled in from reference TRBV9 and TRBJ2-3, reads DSGVTQTPKHLITATGQRVTLRCSPRSGDLSVYWYQQSLDQGLQFLIQYYNGEERAKGNILERFSAQQFPDLHSELNLSSLELGDSALYFCASSVEGTRRTDTQYFGPGTRLTVL.

This chain joins TRBV19 and TRBJ2-2, with 9 bases aligning to TRBD1. Germline V CDR1 and CDR2: LNHDA, SQIVND (reference sequence). V lost 6 bases, J lost 7 bases, and 3 bases stayed unmatched. The CDR3 spans 13 residues. For the CDR3, the DNA is TGTGCCAGTAGCGGACAGGGGAACGGGGAGCTGTTTTTT. Residues: CASSGQGNGELFF.

This chain connects TRBV28 to TRBJ1-1; tentative D call: TRBD1 (5 bases). The CDR3 totals 14 residues. The germline CDR1 and CDR2 sequences are MDHEN and SYDVKM. V was shortened by 8 bases and J by 0 bases, with 13 bases between the two germline ends. CDR3 residues: CASAPGDLNTEAFF. DNA of the CDR3: TGTGCCAGCGCCCCGGGGGACTTGAACACTGAAGCTTTCTTT.

The genes are TRBV30 and TRBJ1-5; D gene ambiguous. This CDR3 is built from 15 residues. V gave up 1 base and J gave up 1 base, with 11 bases separating them. Germline CDR1 GTSNPN, CDR2 SVGIG (reference sequence). Here the CDR3 reads CAWSEGLTSNQPQHF. CDR3 coding DNA: TGTGCCTGGAGTGAAGGACTGACAAGCAATCAGCCCCAGCATTTT.

This clone was seen only a few times. The rearrangement links TRBV5-6 to TRBJ2-7; the D is unclear. The CDR3 sequence is 13 residues long. The V and J ends lost 1 base and 7 bases respectively, with 12 bases between them. CDR1 and CDR2 (germline): SGHDT, YYEEEE. The DNA for the CDR3 is TGTGCCAGCAGCTTGTTAACGACGGAGGAGCAGTACGTC. Translation: CASSLLTTEEQYV.

This clone was recorded once. The V and J genes are TRBV19 and TRBJ2-1; 11 bases align to TRBD1. After removal of 5 bases from V and 0 bases from J, the junction contained 3 bases not matched to a gene. CDR1 LNHDA and CDR2 SQIVND come from the germline V gene (reference sequence). The CDR3 has 16 residues. CDR3 in DNA: TGTGCCAGTAGTCTGGGGACAGGGGGCTCCTACAATGAGCAGTTCTTC. It yields the protein CASSLGTGGSYNEQFF.

The chain combines TRBV15 with TRBJ2-7; TRBD1 matches at 7 bases. The CDR3 consists of 15 residues. CDR1 is LNHNV and CDR2 is YYDKDF in the germline V gene (reference sequence). V dropped 5 bases and J dropped 7; count of bases not matched to a gene: 14. The DNA of the CDR3 is TGTGCCACCAGCGGAACAGGGGAGAGAAGAGGTGAGCAGTACTTC. As protein: CATSGTGERRGEQYF.

In nucleotides, the CDR3 is TGTGCCAGTAGACTAGCGGGAAATGATTGGTGGTACTTC. This codes for CASRLAGNDWWYF. V gene TRBV6-5 combines with J gene TRBJ2-7, with 11 bases aligning to TRBD2. There are 13 residues in the CDR3. Germline loops: CDR1 MNHEY, CDR2 SVGAGI. V lost 9 bases to trimming and J lost 12 bases; unmatched junction nucleotides: 13.

As regards this clone: Other DNA sequences from this sample encode an identical CDR3 as well. The chain uses TRBV19 and TRBJ2-5, with D possibly matching TRBD1 (5 bases). Between the trimmed V and J ends, which lost 3 bases and 1 base, there was a span of 9 bases. The CDR3 is made up of 14 amino acids. Germline assignment: CDR1 LNHDA and CDR2 SQIVND (reference sequence). CDR3 in DNA: TGTGCCAGTAGTATTAGGCAGGGCCAAGAGACCCAGTACTTC. This encodes CASSIRQGQETQYF.

The V and J genes are TRBV10-1 and TRBJ2-2, with D perhaps matching TRBD2 (5 bases). V lost 0 bases, J lost 4 bases, and 6 bases lay in between. CDR3 size: 14 residues. Per germline, CDR1 WNHNN and CDR2 SYGVQD (reference sequence). The CDR3 sequence is CASSESRVTGELFF. CDR3 nucleotide sequence: TGCGCCAGCAGTGAGTCGAGGGTCACCGGGGAGCTGTTTTTT.